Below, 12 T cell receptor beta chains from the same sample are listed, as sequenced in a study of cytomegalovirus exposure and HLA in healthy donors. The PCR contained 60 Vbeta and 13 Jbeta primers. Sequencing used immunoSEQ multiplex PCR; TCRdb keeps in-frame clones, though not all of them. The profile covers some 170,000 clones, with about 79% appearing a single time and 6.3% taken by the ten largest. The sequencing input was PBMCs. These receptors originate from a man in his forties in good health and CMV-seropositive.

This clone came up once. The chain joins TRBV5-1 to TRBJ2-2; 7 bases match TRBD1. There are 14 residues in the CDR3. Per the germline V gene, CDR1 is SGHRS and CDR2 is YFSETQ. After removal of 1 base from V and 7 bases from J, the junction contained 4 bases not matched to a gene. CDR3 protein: CASSLLQGNGELFF. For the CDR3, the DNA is TGCGCCAGCAGCTTGTTACAGGGGAACGGGGAGCTGTTTTTT.

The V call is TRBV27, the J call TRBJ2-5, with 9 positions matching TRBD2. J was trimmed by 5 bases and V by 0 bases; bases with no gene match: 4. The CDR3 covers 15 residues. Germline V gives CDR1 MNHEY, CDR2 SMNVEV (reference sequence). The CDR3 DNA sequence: TGTGCCAGCAGTTTATCCGCTAGCGGGACGGAGACCCAGTACTTC. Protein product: CASSLSASGTETQYF.

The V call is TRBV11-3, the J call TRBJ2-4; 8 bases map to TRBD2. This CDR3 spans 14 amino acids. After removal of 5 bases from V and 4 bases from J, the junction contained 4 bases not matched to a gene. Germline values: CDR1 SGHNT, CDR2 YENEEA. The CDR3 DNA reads TGTGCCAGCAGCCCGACTAGCGAGAAAAACATTCAGTACTTC. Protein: CASSPTSEKNIQYF.

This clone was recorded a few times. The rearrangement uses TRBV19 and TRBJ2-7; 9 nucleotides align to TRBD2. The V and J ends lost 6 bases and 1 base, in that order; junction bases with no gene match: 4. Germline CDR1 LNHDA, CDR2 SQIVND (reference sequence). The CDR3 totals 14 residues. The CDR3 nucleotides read TGTGCCAGTAGCCCTAGCGGGACTTCCTACGAGCAGTACTTC. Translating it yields CASSPSGTSYEQYF.

The CDR3: CASSLGGGNEKLFF. The CDR3 DNA follows: TGCGCCAGCAGCTTAGGGGGCGGTAATGAAAAACTGTTTTTT. This rearrangement joins TRBV5-1 to TRBJ1-4, with 7 bases aligning to TRBD1. Trimming removed 2 bases from V and 4 bases from J; junction bases left unmatched: 2. CDR1 SGHRS and CDR2 YFSETQ come from the germline V gene. The CDR3 loop spans 14 amino acids.

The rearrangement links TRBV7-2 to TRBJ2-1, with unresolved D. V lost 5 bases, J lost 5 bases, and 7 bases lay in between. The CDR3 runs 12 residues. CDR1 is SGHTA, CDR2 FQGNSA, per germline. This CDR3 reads CASSMAHNEQFF. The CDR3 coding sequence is TGTGCCAGCAGCATGGCCCACAATGAGCAGTTCTTC. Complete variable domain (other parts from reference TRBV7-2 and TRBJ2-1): GAGVSQSPSNKVTEKGKDVELRCDPISGHTALYWYRQSLGQGLEFLIYFQGNSAPDKSGLPSDRFSAERTGGSVSTLTIQRTQQEDSAVYLCASSMAHNEQFFGPGTRLTVL.

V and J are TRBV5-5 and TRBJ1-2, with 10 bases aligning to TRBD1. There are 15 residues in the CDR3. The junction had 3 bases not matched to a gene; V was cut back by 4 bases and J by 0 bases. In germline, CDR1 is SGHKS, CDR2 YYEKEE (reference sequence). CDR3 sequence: CASSMTGGANYGYTF. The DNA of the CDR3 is TGTGCCAGCAGCATGACAGGGGGCGCTAACTATGGCTACACCTTC.

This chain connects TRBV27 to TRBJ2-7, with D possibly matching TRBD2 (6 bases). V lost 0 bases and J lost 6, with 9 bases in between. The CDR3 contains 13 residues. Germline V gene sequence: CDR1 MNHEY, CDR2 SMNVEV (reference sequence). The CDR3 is CASSLSFGGEQYF. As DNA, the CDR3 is TGTGCCAGCAGTTTATCGTTCGGGGGCGAGCAGTACTTC.

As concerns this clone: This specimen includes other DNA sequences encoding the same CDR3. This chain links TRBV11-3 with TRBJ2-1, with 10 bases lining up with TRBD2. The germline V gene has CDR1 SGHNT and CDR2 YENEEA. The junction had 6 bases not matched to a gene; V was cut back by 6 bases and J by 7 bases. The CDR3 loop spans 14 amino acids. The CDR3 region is CASRLAGVRNEQFF. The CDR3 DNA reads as TGTGCCAGCAGGCTAGCGGGAGTACGGAATGAGCAGTTCTTC.

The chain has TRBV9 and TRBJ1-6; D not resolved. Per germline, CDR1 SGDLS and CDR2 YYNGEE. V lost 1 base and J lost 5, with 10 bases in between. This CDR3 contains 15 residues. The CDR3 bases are TGTGCCAGCAGCGTACCCCGCGGGGATAATTCACCCCTCCACTTT. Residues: CASSVPRGDNSPLHF.

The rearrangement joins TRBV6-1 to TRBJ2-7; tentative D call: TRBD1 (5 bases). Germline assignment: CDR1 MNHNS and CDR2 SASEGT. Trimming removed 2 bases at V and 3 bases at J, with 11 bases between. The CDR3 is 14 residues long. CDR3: CASSELGRDYEQYF. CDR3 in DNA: TGTGCCAGCAGTGAATTGGGCAGGGACTACGAGCAGTACTTC.

The CDR3 DNA sequence: TGCGCCAGCAGCCAAGCGGCAGCGCGAGAGGAGACCCAGTACTTC. It specifies CASSQAAAREETQYF. The gene calls are TRBV4-1 and TRBJ2-5; D unresolved. The germline V and J ends were trimmed by 1 base and 5 bases, with 14 bases remaining between them. Germline V CDR1 and CDR2: MGHRA, YSYEKL. The CDR3 runs 15 residues.